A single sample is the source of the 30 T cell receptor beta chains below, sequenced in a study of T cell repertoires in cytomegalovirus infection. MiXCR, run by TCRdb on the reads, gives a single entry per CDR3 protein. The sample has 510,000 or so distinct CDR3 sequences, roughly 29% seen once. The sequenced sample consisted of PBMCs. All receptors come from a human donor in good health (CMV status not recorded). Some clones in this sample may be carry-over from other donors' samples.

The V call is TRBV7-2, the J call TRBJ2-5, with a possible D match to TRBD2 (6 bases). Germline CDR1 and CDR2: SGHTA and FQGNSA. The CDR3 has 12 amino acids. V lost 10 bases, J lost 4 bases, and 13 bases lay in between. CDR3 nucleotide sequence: TGTGCCATCAAGGTGGGGGGAGAGACCCAGTACTTC. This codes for CAIKVGGETQYF.

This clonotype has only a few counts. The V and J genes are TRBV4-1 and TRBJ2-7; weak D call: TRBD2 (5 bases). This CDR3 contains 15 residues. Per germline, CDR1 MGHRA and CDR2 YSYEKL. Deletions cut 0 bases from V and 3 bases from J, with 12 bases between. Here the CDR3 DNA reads TGCGCCAGCAGCCAAGAACGGGAATTCAACTACGAGCAGTACTTC. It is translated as CASSQEREFNYEQYF.

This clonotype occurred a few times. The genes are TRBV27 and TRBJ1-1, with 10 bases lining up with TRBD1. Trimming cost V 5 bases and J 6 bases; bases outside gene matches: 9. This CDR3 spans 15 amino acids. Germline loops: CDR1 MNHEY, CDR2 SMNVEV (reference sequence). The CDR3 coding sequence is TGTGCCAGCAGTGGGAGGGACAGGGGTAAGTCTGAAGCTTTCTTT. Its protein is CASSGRDRGKSEAFF.

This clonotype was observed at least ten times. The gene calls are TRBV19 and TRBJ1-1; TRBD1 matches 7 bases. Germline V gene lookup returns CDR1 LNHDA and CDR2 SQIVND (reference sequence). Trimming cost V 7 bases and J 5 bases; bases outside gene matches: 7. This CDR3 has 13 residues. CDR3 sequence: CASIPTGRTEAFF. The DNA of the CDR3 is TGTGCCAGTATCCCGACAGGGAGGACTGAAGCTTTCTTT. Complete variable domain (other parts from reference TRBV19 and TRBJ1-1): DGGITQSPKYLFRKEGQNVTLSCEQNLNHDAMYWYRQDPGQGLRLIYYSQIVNDFQKGDIAEGYSVSREKKESFPLTVTSAQKNPTAFYLCASIPTGRTEAFFGQGTRLTVV.

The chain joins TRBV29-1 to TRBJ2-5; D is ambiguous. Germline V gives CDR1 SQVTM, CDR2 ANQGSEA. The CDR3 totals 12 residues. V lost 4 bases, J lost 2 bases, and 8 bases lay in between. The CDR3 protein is CSVGVHQETQYF. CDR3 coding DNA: TGCAGCGTTGGTGTACATCAAGAGACCCAGTACTTC.

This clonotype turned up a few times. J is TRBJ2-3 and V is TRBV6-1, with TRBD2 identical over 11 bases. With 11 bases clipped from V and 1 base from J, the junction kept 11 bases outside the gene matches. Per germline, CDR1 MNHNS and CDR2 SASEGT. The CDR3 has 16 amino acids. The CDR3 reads CAGGLAGKGGTDTQYF. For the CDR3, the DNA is TGTGCCGGAGGACTAGCGGGTAAAGGCGGCACAGATACGCAGTATTTT.

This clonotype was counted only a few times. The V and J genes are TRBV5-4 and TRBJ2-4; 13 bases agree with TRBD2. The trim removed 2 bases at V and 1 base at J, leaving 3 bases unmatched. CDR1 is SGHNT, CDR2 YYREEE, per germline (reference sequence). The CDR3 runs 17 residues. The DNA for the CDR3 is TGTGCCAGCAGCTTCGGACTAGCGGGAGCGGCCAAAAACATTCAGTACTTC. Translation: CASSFGLAGAAKNIQYF.

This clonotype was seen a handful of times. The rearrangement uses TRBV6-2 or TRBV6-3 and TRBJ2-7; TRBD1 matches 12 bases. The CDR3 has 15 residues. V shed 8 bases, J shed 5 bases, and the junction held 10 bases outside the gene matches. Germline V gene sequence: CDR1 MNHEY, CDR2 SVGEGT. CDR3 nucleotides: TGTGCCAGCGGTCCTGGGGGACAGGGGGCCAACGAGCAGTACGTC. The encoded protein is CASGPGGQGANEQYV.

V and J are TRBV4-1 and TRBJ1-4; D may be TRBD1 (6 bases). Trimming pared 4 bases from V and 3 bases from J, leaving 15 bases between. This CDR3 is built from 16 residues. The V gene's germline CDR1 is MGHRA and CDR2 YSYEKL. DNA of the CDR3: TGCGCCAGCAGCCGGATCCAGGGGTCGGCTAATGAAAAACTGTTTTTT. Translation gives CASSRIQGSANEKLFF.

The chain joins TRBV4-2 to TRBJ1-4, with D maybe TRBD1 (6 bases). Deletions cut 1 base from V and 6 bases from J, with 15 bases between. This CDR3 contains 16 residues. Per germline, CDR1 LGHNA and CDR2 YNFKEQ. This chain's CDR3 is CASSQGPGQNYEKLFF. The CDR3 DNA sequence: TGTGCCAGCAGCCAAGGACCGGGACAAAACTATGAAAAACTGTTTTTT.

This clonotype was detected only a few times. The CDR3 is CASSDSSRERNYPYNEQFF. The CDR3 DNA follows: TGTGCCAGCAGTGACTCTTCGCGGGAGAGGAATTACCCCTACAATGAGCAGTTCTTC. This chain joins TRBV6-4 and TRBJ2-1; 7 bases map to TRBD2. V shed 0 bases and J 2 bases; nucleotides not matched to a gene: 13. The CDR3 contains 19 residues. Per germline, CDR1 MRHNA and CDR2 SNTAGT.

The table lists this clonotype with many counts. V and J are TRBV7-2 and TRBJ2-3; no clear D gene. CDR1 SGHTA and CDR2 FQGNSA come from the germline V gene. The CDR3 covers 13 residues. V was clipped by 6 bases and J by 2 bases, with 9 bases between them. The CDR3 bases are TGTGCCAGCAGTTCCCGGGTCACAGATACGCAGTATTTT. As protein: CASSSRVTDTQYF.

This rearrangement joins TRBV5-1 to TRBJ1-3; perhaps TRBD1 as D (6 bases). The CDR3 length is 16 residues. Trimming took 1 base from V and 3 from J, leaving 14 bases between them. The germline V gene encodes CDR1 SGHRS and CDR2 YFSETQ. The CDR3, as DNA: TGCGCCAGCAGCTTGTTAGGGGGTATGGATGGAAACACCATATATTTT. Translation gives CASSLLGGMDGNTIYF.

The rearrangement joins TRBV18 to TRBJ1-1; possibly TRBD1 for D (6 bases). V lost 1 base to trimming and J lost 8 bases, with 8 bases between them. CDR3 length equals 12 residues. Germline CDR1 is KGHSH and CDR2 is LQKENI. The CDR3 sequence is CASSPLTGEAFF. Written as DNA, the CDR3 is TGTGCCAGCTCACCACTCACAGGGGAAGCTTTCTTT.

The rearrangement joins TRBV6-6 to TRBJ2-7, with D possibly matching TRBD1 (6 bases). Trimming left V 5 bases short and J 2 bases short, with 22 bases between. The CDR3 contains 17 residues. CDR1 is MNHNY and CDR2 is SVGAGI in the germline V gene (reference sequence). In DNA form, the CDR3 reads TGTGCCAGCAGTGGACGGCGGACAGACAGGCCCACCTACGAGCAGTACGTC. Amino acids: CASSGRRTDRPTYEQYV.

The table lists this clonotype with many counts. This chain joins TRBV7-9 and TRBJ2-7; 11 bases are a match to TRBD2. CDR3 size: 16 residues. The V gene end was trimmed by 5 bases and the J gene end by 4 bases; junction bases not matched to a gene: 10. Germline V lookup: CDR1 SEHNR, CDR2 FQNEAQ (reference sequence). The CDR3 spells CASSPTLAGGLYEQYF. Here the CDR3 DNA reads TGTGCCAGCAGCCCGACATTAGCGGGAGGGCTATACGAGCAGTACTTC. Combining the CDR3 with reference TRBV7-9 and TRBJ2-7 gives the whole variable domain DTGVSQNPRHKITKRGQNVTFRCDPISEHNRLYWYRQTLGQGPEFLTYFQNEAQLEKSRLLSDRFSAERPKGSFSTLEIQRTEQGDSAMYLCASSPTLAGGLYEQYFGPGTRLTVT.

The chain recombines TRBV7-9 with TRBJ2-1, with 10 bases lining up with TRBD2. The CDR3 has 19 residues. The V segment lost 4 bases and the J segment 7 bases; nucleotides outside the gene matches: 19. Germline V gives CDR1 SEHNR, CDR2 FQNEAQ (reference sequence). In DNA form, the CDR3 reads TGTGCCAGCAGCTGGGGGACTAGCGTCCGAATGGCTACGACAAATGAGCAGTTCTTC. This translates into CASSWGTSVRMATTNEQFF.

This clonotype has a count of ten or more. The CDR3: CASSLGPRVYEQYF. CDR3 nucleotides: TGTGCCAGCAGCTTAGGTCCTAGGGTCTACGAGCAGTACTTC. V is TRBV7-2 and J is TRBJ2-7, with D unclear. CDR3 size: 14 residues. Trimming took off 1 base at V and 3 bases at J, with 10 bases between the two ends. In germline, CDR1 is SGHTA, CDR2 FQGNSA.

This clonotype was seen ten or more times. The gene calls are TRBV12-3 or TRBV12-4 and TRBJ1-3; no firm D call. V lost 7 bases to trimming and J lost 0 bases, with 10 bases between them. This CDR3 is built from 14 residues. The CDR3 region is CASNPAGSGNTIYF. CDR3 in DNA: TGTGCCAGCAACCCCGCGGGCTCTGGAAACACCATATATTTT.

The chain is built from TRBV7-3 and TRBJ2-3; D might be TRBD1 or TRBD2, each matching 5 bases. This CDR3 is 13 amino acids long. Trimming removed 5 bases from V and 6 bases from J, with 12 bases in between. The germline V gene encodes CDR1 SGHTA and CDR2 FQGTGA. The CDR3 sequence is CASSAGAIDTQYF. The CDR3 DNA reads TGTGCCAGCAGCGCCGGGGCCATTGATACGCAGTATTTT.

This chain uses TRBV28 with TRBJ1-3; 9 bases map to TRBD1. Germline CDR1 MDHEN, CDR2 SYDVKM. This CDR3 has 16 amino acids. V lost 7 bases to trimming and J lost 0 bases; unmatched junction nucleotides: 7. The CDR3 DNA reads TGTGCCAGCAAATCCGGGACAGGGCCCTCTGGAAACACCATATATTTT. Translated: CASKSGTGPSGNTIYF. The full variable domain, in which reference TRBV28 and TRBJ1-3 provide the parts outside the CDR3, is DVKVTQSSRYLVKRTGEKVFLECVQDMDHENMFWYRQDPGLGLRLIYFSYDVKMKEKGDIPEGYSVSREKKERFSLILESASTNQTSMYLCASKSGTGPSGNTIYFGEGSWLTVV.

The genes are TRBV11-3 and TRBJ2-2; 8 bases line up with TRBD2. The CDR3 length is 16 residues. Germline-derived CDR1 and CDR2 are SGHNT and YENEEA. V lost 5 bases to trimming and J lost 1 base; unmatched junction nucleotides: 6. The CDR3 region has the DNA TGTGCCAGCAGCCCTGGGACTAGAGAGAACACCGGGGAGCTGTTTTTT. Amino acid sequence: CASSPGTRENTGELFF.

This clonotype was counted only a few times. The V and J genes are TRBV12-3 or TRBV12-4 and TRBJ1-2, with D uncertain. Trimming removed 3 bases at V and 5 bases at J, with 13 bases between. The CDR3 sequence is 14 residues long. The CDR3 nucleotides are TGTGCCAGCAGTTTCCTCGGAGAGTTGTATGGCTACACCTTC. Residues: CASSFLGELYGYTF.

In DNA, the CDR3 is TGCGCCAGCAGCCGTGGACCGGTCCAAGAGACCCAGTACTTC. Amino acid sequence: CASSRGPVQETQYF. The V and J genes are TRBV5-1 and TRBJ2-5; D call uncertain. This CDR3 has 14 residues. Germline loops: CDR1 SGHRS, CDR2 YFSETQ. V lost 4 bases and J lost 1, with 11 bases in between.

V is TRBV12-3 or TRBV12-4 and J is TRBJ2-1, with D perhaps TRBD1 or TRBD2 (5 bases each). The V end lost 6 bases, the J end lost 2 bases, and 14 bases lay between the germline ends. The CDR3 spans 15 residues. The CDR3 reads CASSERWDAYNEQFF. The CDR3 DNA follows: TGTGCCAGCAGCGAGAGGTGGGACGCCTACAATGAGCAGTTCTTC.

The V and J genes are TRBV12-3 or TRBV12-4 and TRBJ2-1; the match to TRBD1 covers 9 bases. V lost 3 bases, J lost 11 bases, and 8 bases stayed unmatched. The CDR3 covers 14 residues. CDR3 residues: CASSFGQGHTQQFF. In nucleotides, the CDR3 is TGTGCCAGCAGTTTTGGACAGGGGCATACCCAGCAGTTCTTC.

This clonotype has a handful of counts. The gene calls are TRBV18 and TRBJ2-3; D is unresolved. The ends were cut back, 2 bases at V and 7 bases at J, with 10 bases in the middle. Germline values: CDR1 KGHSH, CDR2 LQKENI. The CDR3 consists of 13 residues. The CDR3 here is CASSPDLRNTQYF. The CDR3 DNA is TGTGCCAGCTCACCAGACCTTCGAAATACGCAGTATTTT.

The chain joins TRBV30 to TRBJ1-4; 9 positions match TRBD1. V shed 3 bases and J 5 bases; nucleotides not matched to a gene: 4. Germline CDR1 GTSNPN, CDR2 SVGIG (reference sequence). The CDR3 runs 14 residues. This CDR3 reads CAWSPGTGNEKLFF. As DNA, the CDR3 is TGTGCCTGGAGCCCCGGGACAGGGAATGAAAAACTGTTTTTT.

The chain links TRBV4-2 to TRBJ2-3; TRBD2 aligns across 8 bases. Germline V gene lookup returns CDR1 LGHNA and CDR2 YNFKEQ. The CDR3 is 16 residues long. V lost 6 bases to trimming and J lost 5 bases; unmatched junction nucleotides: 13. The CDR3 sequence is CASRLTSGGGGDTQYF. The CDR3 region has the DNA TGTGCCAGCAGACTCACTAGCGGCGGGGGTGGAGATACGCAGTATTTT.

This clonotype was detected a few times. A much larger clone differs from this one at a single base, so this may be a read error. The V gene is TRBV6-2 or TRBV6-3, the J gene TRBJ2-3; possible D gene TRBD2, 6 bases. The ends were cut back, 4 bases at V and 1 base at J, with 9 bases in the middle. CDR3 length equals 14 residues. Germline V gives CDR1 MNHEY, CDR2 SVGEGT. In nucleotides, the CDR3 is TGTGCCAGCAGTTCGGGAGAGGGCACAGATACGCAGTATTTT. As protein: CASSSGEGTDTQYF.